The clone carrying this T cell receptor beta chain has ten or more counts. The antigen remains unidentified. TCRdb passed the 5' RACE reads through MiXCR, listing each CDR3 protein once. The data hold roughly 240,000 distinct CDR3 sequences, with approximately 6.8% observed a single time. The CDR3 is made up of 17 amino acids. Losses at the gene ends were 7 bases for V and 5 bases for J; bases not matched to a gene: 9. Germline CDR1 reads SNHLY; CDR2 reads FYNNEI. The entry originates in a study of identical twins. Overall study findings and caveats: Insertions were reduced in abundant cord blood beta clonotypes but not in memory repertoires. Models underestimated out-of-frame TCR alpha sharing in monozygotic twins.

These data were also reused for a study on yellow fever vaccine responses in identical twins.

V and J are TRBV2 and TRBJ2-2; 14 nucleotides align to TRBD2. This TCR derives from a woman aged 18-29 years in good health. The sample consisted of CD8+ T cells sorted from blood. The CDR3 reads CASTIGLAGGPTGELFF. DNA of the CDR3: TGTGCCAGCACGATAGGACTAGCGGGAGGTCCGACCGGGGAGCTGTTTTTT. The full variable domain, its missing parts supplied by reference TRBV2 and TRBJ2-2, is EPEVTQTPSHQVTQMGQEVILRCVPISNHLYFYWYRQILGQKVEFLVSFYNNEISEKSEIFDDQFSVERPDGSNFTLKIRSTKLEDSAMYFCASTIGLAGGPTGELFFGEGSRLTVL.